One and the same sample provided the 11 T cell receptor beta chains below, sequenced in a study of T-cell reconstitution after alpha-beta-depleted transplantation in children. Unique molecular identifiers were used in preparing the TCRbeta library. TCRdb processed the PCR reads anew with MiXCR; each CDR3 protein has one entry. The table records about 6,700 distinct CDR3 sequences, roughly 17% of them present only once. Sequencing was performed on PBMCs, taken before TCRalphabeta/CD19-depleted stem cell transplant. The receptors shown here come from a boy younger than 10 with acute lymphoblastic leukemia, due to receive a stem cell transplant.

By proportion, this clonotype is medium-sized. V gene TRBV4-2 combines with J gene TRBJ1-2; TRBD1 matches at 9 bases. The germline CDR1 and CDR2 sequences are LGHNA and YNFKEQ. The CDR3 has 15 residues. V was clipped by 0 bases and J by 3 bases; unmatched bases: 2. The chain's CDR3 is CASSQEDRGDYGYTF. Written as DNA, the CDR3 is TGTGCCAGCAGCCAAGAGGACAGGGGTGACTATGGCTACACCTTC.

J is TRBJ1-5 and V is TRBV15; D unclear. Trimming pared 0 bases from V and 7 bases from J, leaving 4 bases between. From germline, CDR1 is LNHNV and CDR2 YYDKDF (reference sequence). The CDR3 has 12 residues. The CDR3 coding sequence is TGTGCCACCAGCAGAGACTGGCAGCCCCAGCATTTT. Its protein is CATSRDWQPQHF. Drawing the rest from reference TRBV15 and TRBJ1-5, the complete variable domain is DAMVIQNPRYQVTQFGKPVTLSCSQTLNHNVMYWYQQKSSQAPKLLFHYYDKDFNNEADTPDNFQSRRPNTSFCFLDIRSPGLGDTAMYLCATSRDWQPQHFGDGTRLSIL.

Concerning this clonotype itself: Possible read error: a much larger clone is one base away. The rearrangement joins TRBV6-2 or TRBV6-3 to TRBJ1-1, with D hard to call. In germline, CDR1 is MNHEY, CDR2 SVGEGT. This CDR3 spans 14 amino acids. The CDR3 loop reads CASRNNAGNAEAFF. CDR3 DNA sequence: TGTGCCAGCAGGAACAATGCGGGGAACGCTGAAGCTTTCTTT.

This clonotype appeared a single time. This sequence may be a read error, since a much larger clone differs from it by one base. The conserved final phenylalanine or tryptophan is absent from the CDR3, which likely points to a read error. V gene TRBV13 combines with J gene TRBJ2-7; possibly TRBD2 for D (5 bases). Per the germline V gene, CDR1 is PRHDT and CDR2 is FYEKMQ (reference sequence). The CDR3 spans 11 residues. Between the trimmed V and J ends, which lost 8 bases and 4 bases, there was a span of 9 bases. Here the CDR3 DNA reads TGTGCCAGCTCTTCGGGGTACGAGCAGTACTTG. Translation: CASSSGYEQYL.

By share, this clonotype ranks as medium-sized. This sequence joins TRBV7-3 and TRBJ2-3; D gene unclear. Germline V gene data show CDR1 as SGHTA and CDR2 as FQGTGA. The CDR3 is 13 amino acids. V shed 4 bases and J shed 3 bases, with 8 bases lying between them. DNA of the CDR3: TGTGCCAGCAGCTCAACCTGGACAGATACGCAGTATTTT. Protein sequence: CASSSTWTDTQYF. Based on the CDR3 plus reference TRBV7-3 and TRBJ2-3, the full variable domain is GAGVSQTPSNKVTEKGKYVELRCDPISGHTALYWYRQSLGQGPEFLIYFQGTGAADDSGLPNDRFFAVRPEGSVSTLKIQRTERGDSAVYLCASSSTWTDTQYFGPGTRLTVL.

By share of the sample, this clonotype is medium-sized. V usage is TRBV4-1 and J usage is TRBJ1-1; D is unclear. The CDR3 extends over 14 amino acids. The V end was cut by 0 bases, the J end by 2 bases, with 7 bases between. CDR1 is MGHRA, CDR2 YSYEKL, per germline. For the CDR3, the DNA is TGCGCCAGCAGCCAAGAAAAAGATAACACTGAAGCTTTCTTT. It specifies CASSQEKDNTEAFF.

This clonotype is medium-sized by share. This CDR3 reads CASSPPVADYEQYF. CDR3 coding DNA: TGTGCCAGCAGCCCTCCCGTGGCGGACTACGAGCAGTACTTC. The rearrangement joins TRBV11-2 to TRBJ2-7, with D uncertain. CDR3 length: 14 amino acids. Germline V gene lookup returns CDR1 SGHAT and CDR2 FQNNGV. V shed 5 bases and J shed 3 bases, with 14 bases lying between them. The whole variable domain, remainder taken from reference TRBV11-2 and TRBJ2-7, is EAGVAQSPRYKIIEKRQSVAFWCNPISGHATLYWYQQILGQGPKLLIQFQNNGVVDDSQLPKDRFSAERLKGVDSTLKIQPAKLEDSAVYLCASSPPVADYEQYFGPGTRLTVT.

The genes are TRBV12-3 or TRBV12-4 and TRBJ2-7, with D uncertain. V lost 5 bases and J 5 bases, leaving 10 bases between the germline ends. This CDR3 has 12 residues. The DNA for the CDR3 is TGTGCCAGCAGTACCGCATTAGACGAGCAGTACTTC. This translates into CASSTALDEQYF.

This clonotype is classed as medium-sized. The rearrangement links TRBV6-5 to TRBJ2-7, with 7 nucleotides matching TRBD1. This CDR3 comprises 14 residues. Trimming removed 10 bases from V and 2 bases from J; junction bases left unmatched: 11. CDR1 and CDR2 from the germline V gene are MNHEY and SVGAGI. The CDR3 protein is CATRPVQGPYEQYF. In DNA, the CDR3 is TGTGCCACAAGGCCGGTACAGGGGCCCTACGAGCAGTACTTC.

This chain joins TRBV5-1 and TRBJ2-1; no clear D gene. Trimming removed 4 bases at V and 10 bases at J, with 12 bases between. The CDR3 is made up of 12 amino acids. Germline CDR1 reads SGHRS; CDR2 reads YFSETQ. In DNA form, the CDR3 reads TGCGCCAGCAGCATAAACTTAGAGGAGCAGTTCTTC. It encodes CASSINLEEQFF.

A note on this clonotype: A much larger clone sits a single nucleotide away, making a read error possible. This chain links TRBV29-1 with TRBJ2-7; no reliable D call. Per the germline V gene, CDR1 is SQVTM and CDR2 is ANQGSEA. This CDR3 is 10 amino acids long. The V gene lost 4 bases and the J gene lost 3 bases, with 4 bases spanning the gap. CDR3 loop: CSVVVYEQYF. CDR3 bases: TGCAGCGTTGTGGTCTACGAGCAGTACTTC.